This passage covers 28 T cell receptor beta chains from one sample sequenced in a study of post-analysis software for immune sequencing data. Points from the study as a whole: Patients showed TRBV5-6, TRBV5-1 and TRBV20-1 among four to six TRBV segments more frequent than in controls.

cDNA libraries of TCR beta carried unique molecular identifiers. MiXCR, applied by TCRdb to the PCR reads, yields one record per CDR3 protein. The data show approximately 630,000 distinct CDR3 sequences, approximately 59% seen once. These receptors lack a known antigen. Sequencing used blood. The receptors derive from a girl aged 2-10 years with multiple sclerosis.

The V call is TRBV12-3 or TRBV12-4, the J call TRBJ1-2, with 7 nucleotides matching TRBD1. CDR3 length: 14 amino acids. V trimming: 4 bases; J trimming: 0 bases; junction bases outside the gene matches: 2. CDR3 coding DNA: TGTGCCAGCAGTTGGGACAGATCTAACTATGGCTACACCTTC. As protein: CASSWDRSNYGYTF.

The V and J genes are TRBV7-9 and TRBJ2-7; D possibly matches TRBD1 or TRBD2 (5 bases each). CDR3 size: 16 residues. CDR1 is SEHNR, CDR2 FQNEAQ, per germline (reference sequence). The V end lost 3 bases, the J end lost 4 bases, and 19 bases lay between the germline ends. CDR3 sequence reads: CASSLASGTALYEQYF. CDR3 nucleotide sequence: TGTGCCAGCAGCTTGGCATCCGGGACCGCACTTTACGAGCAGTACTTC.

The J gene is TRBJ2-6, the V gene TRBV6-4, with unresolved D. Germline CDR1 reads MRHNA; CDR2 reads SNTAGT. The CDR3 contains 13 residues. Trimming left V 3 bases short and J 4 bases short, with 4 bases between. CDR3 nucleotides: TGTGCCAGCAGTGAATCCGGGGCCAACGTCCTGACTTTC. Translation gives CASSESGANVLTF.

This clonotype was seen a few times. The chain couples TRBV3-1 to TRBJ2-7, with D unclear. Germline V gene sequence: CDR1 LGHDT, CDR2 YNNKEL (reference sequence). V lost 1 base, J lost 6 bases, and 13 bases lay in between. The CDR3 is 14 residues long. The CDR3 region is CASSQVIAISEQYF. CDR3 nucleotide sequence: TGTGCCAGCAGCCAAGTCATCGCGATCAGCGAGCAGTACTTC.

The genes are TRBV29-1 and TRBJ2-7, with TRBD2 as a possible D gene (7 bases). CDR1 SQVTM and CDR2 ANQGSEA come from the germline V gene. The CDR3 spans 15 residues. The ends were cut back, 4 bases at V and 0 bases at J, with 16 bases in the middle. The CDR3 region has the DNA TGCAGCGTTGTACAGGGTCTAGCGGCCTCCTACGAGCAGTACTTC. This sequence encodes CSVVQGLAASYEQYF.

In its sample, this clonotype was seen a few times. V is TRBV20-1 and J is TRBJ2-1; 8 bases are a match to TRBD2. V was pared by 4 bases and J by 7 bases, with 9 bases of the junction left unmatched. Germline CDR1 DFQATT, CDR2 SNEGSKA (reference sequence). The CDR3 is 14 amino acids. CDR3 residues: CSATSSGRRNEQFF. CDR3 nucleotide sequence: TGCAGTGCTACCTCGAGCGGGAGACGGAATGAGCAGTTCTTC.

The rearrangement joins TRBV10-2 to TRBJ2-1; 8 positions match TRBD2. The V gene's germline CDR1 is WSHSY and CDR2 SAAADI. The CDR3 is made up of 14 amino acids. J gave up 0 bases and V 7 bases, and 2 bases lay outside the gene matches. The CDR3 reads CASTAGASYNEQFF. The DNA for the CDR3 is TGCGCCAGCACAGCGGGAGCCTCCTACAATGAGCAGTTCTTC.

The chain has TRBV29-1 and TRBJ2-1; 7 bases match TRBD1. CDR3 size: 15 residues. Germline CDR1 and CDR2: SQVTM and ANQGSEA. The junction had 11 bases not matched to a gene; V was cut back by 7 bases and J by 2 bases. The CDR3 loop is CSAPPGTATYNEQFF. In DNA form, the CDR3 reads TGCAGCGCCCCGCCCGGGACAGCAACCTACAATGAGCAGTTCTTC.

The chain joins TRBV29-1 to TRBJ2-5; D possibly corresponds to TRBD1 (6 bases). CDR3 length: 14 residues. Trimming took 6 bases from V and 5 from J, leaving 19 bases between them. The germline V gene encodes CDR1 SQVTM and CDR2 ANQGSEA. CDR3 loop: CSVGKRGTGETQYF. The CDR3 nucleotides are TGCAGCGTCGGCAAGAGGGGGACGGGGGAGACCCAGTACTTC.

This chain links TRBV6-5 with TRBJ2-1; 8 nucleotides line up with TRBD1. There are 16 residues in the CDR3. In germline, CDR1 is MNHEY, CDR2 SVGAGI. With 0 bases clipped from V and 5 bases from J, the junction kept 6 bases outside the gene matches. This CDR3 reads CASSYSDRVLDNEQFF. The CDR3 coding sequence is TGTGCCAGCAGTTACTCGGACAGGGTCCTGGACAATGAGCAGTTCTTC.

The chain uses TRBV5-5 and TRBJ2-3; perhaps TRBD1 as D (5 bases). CDR3 length equals 16 residues. Trimming took 1 base from V and 2 from J, leaving 14 bases between them. The germline V gene encodes CDR1 SGHKS and CDR2 YYEKEE (reference sequence). The CDR3 region is CASSLSGRAYTDTQYF. In DNA form, the CDR3 reads TGTGCCAGCAGCTTGAGTGGCAGGGCCTACACAGATACGCAGTATTTT.

This chain joins TRBV4-1 and TRBJ1-4; D gene ambiguous. Trimming stripped 1 base from V and 0 bases from J, with 9 bases between. The CDR3 has 16 amino acids. Germline CDR1 MGHRA, CDR2 YSYEKL. CDR3 nucleotides: TGCGCCAGCAGCCAAGTAGGGCCCACAACTAATGAAAAACTGTTTTTT. Translation gives CASSQVGPTTNEKLFF.

Worth noting for this clonotype: The CDR3 does not close with the conserved phenylalanine or tryptophan, likely indicating a read error. V usage is TRBV6-5 and J usage is TRBJ2-7; D is possibly TRBD1 (7 bases). V was pared by 7 bases and J by 3 bases, with 16 bases between. CDR1 MNHEY and CDR2 SVGAGI come from the germline V gene. The CDR3 totals 14 residues. As DNA, the CDR3 is TGTGCCAGCACGGAGGGGACAGAAGACTACGAGCAGTACTGC. This sequence encodes CASTEGTEDYEQYC.

The V and J genes are TRBV7-2 and TRBJ2-7; 7 bases line up with TRBD2. The CDR3 consists of 13 residues. Trimming at V came to 5 bases and at J to 7 bases, leaving 8 bases not matched to a gene. Germline CDR1 and CDR2: SGHTA and FQGNSA. CDR3 sequence (DNA): TGTGCCAGCAGCCGGGGAGGGAACTGGGAGCAGTACTTC. Translated: CASSRGGNWEQYF.

This clonotype has a single count. The chain is built from TRBV20-1 and TRBJ1-3; tentative D call: TRBD1 (6 bases). CDR1 DFQATT and CDR2 SNEGSKA come from the germline V gene (reference sequence). This CDR3 has 15 amino acids. Between the trimmed V and J ends, which lost 4 bases and 7 bases, there was a span of 20 bases. CDR3 coding DNA: TGCAGTGCTACCCCCTCCGCAGGGGAATGGAACACCATATATTTT. The encoded protein is CSATPSAGEWNTIYF.

This sequence joins TRBV7-2 and TRBJ2-5, with D perhaps TRBD1 (5 bases). The CDR3 totals 16 residues. V lost 5 bases and J 1 base, leaving 17 bases between the germline ends. Germline V gives CDR1 SGHTA, CDR2 FQGNSA. The CDR3 bases are TGTGCCAGCAGCCCCTCCGACAGAACCATCCAAGAGACCCAGTACTTC. This codes for CASSPSDRTIQETQYF.

This clonotype was seen a few times. The chain uses TRBV6-6 and TRBJ1-1; TRBD1 aligns across 8 bases. J lost 1 base, V lost 1 base, and 2 bases had no gene match. This CDR3 comprises 15 residues. The germline V gene encodes CDR1 MNHNY and CDR2 SVGAGI (reference sequence). The CDR3 spells CASSYWTGKNTEAFF. DNA of the CDR3: TGTGCCAGCAGTTACTGGACAGGGAAGAACACTGAAGCTTTCTTT.

The rearrangement links TRBV5-5 to TRBJ2-1; D not resolved. From germline, CDR1 is SGHKS and CDR2 YYEKEE (reference sequence). This CDR3 region has 15 residues. The V gene lost 1 base and the J gene lost 0 bases, with 8 bases spanning the gap. CDR3 in DNA: TGTGCCAGCAGCTTGTGGCGGAGCTCCTACAATGAGCAGTTCTTC. Encoded protein: CASSLWRSSYNEQFF.

The table lists this clonotype with a count of one. The V gene is TRBV12-5, the J gene TRBJ2-1, with a possible D match to TRBD1 (6 bases). The germline CDR1 and CDR2 sequences are LGHNT and FRNRAP. The CDR3 spans 16 residues. The germline V and J ends were trimmed by 4 bases and 2 bases, with 15 bases remaining between them. The CDR3 DNA follows: TGTGCTAGTGGTTCCCACAGGGTGGACGCCTACAATGAGCAGTTCTTC. It translates to CASGSHRVDAYNEQFF.

The chain is built from TRBV5-1 and TRBJ2-3; 7 bases fit TRBD1. In germline, CDR1 is SGHRS, CDR2 YFSETQ. The V segment lost 3 bases and the J segment 5 bases; nucleotides outside the gene matches: 3. The CDR3 contains 13 residues. Here the CDR3 reads CASSSTGQDTQYF. The CDR3 coding sequence is TGCGCCAGCAGCTCGACAGGGCAAGATACGCAGTATTTT.

This clonotype was counted a few times. J is TRBJ2-5 and V is TRBV10-2, with a tentative D call TRBD1 (5 bases). V was cut by 1 base and J by 3 bases, with 15 bases left in between. CDR1 and CDR2 from the germline V gene are WSHSY and SAAADI. This CDR3 has 16 residues. The CDR3 here is CASSEFVDTAKETQYF. The CDR3 DNA sequence: TGCGCCAGCAGTGAGTTTGTGGACACTGCAAAAGAGACCCAGTACTTC.

V gene TRBV12-3 or TRBV12-4 combines with J gene TRBJ2-1, with 10 nucleotides matching TRBD1. V shed 5 bases and J 8 bases; nucleotides not matched to a gene: 6. The CDR3 covers 14 residues. The DNA of the CDR3 is TGTGCCAGCAGTCGCGGACAGGGGGGTTATGAGCAGTTCTTC. Encoded protein: CASSRGQGGYEQFF.

This clonotype was seen many times. This rearrangement joins TRBV10-3 to TRBJ2-5, with D possibly being TRBD1 (5 bases). Germline CDR1 ENHRY, CDR2 SYGVKD. This CDR3 comprises 14 residues. V was cut by 0 bases and J by 2 bases, with 7 bases left in between. DNA of the CDR3: TGTGCCATCAGTGAGTCAAGGGGTCAAGAGACCCAGTACTTC. Its translation is CAISESRGQETQYF.

This clonotype has just a few counts. The CDR3 nucleotides are TGCGCCAGCAGCAGAGCCAGGGACAATGAGCAGTTCTTC. Residues: CASSRARDNEQFF. V and J are TRBV5-1 and TRBJ2-1, with D perhaps matching TRBD1 (5 bases). Looked up from germline, CDR1 is SGHRS and CDR2 is YFSETQ. V lost 4 bases to trimming and J lost 5 bases, with 10 bases between them. The CDR3 covers 13 residues.

The sample holds one count of this clonotype. The CDR3 spells CASSSTSGHYYEQYF. In nucleotides, the CDR3 is TGTGCCAGCAGCTCGACTAGCGGACACTATTACGAGCAGTACTTC. The chain uses TRBV7-9 and TRBJ2-7, with 9 bases lining up with TRBD2. CDR1 SEHNR and CDR2 FQNEAQ come from the germline V gene (reference sequence). J was trimmed by 4 bases and V by 4 bases; bases with no gene match: 8. CDR3 length: 15 amino acids.

The V gene is TRBV5-1, the J gene TRBJ2-1; 11 bases are shared with TRBD2. The CDR3 sequence is 16 residues long. Per the germline V gene, CDR1 is SGHRS and CDR2 is YFSETQ. J gave up 7 bases and V 4 bases, and 10 bases lay outside the gene matches. The DNA of the CDR3 is TGCGCCAGCAGCCCGATAGCGGGAGGGCCGTGGAATGAGCAGTTCTTC. Translating gives CASSPIAGGPWNEQFF.

The rearrangement uses TRBV6-1 and TRBJ1-5; 7 bases are shared with TRBD1. Germline CDR1 MNHNS, CDR2 SASEGT. The CDR3 is 17 residues long. Unmatched junction bases numbered 11, after V lost 2 bases and J lost 4 bases. The CDR3 is CASSEWRGLQGNQPQHF. The CDR3 region has the DNA TGTGCCAGCAGTGAATGGAGGGGGCTCCAGGGGAATCAGCCCCAGCATTTT.

This clonotype was seen only a few times. The chain carries TRBV4-1 and TRBJ2-1; D call uncertain. V lost 0 bases to trimming and J lost 0 bases, with 12 bases between them. The CDR3 sequence is 17 residues long. Per germline, CDR1 MGHRA and CDR2 YSYEKL. CDR3 in amino acids: CASSQEGLGSSYNEQFF. CDR3 sequence (DNA): TGCGCCAGCAGCCAAGAAGGCCTGGGAAGCTCCTACAATGAGCAGTTCTTC.